The TCR beta chain under discussion was sequenced for a study of CXCR3-negative and CXCR3-positive naive CD8 T cells. Whole-study context: The study obtained about 135 million TRB reads, about 1.5 +/- 0.3 million per library. General study results and limits: Similar TRBV-TRBJ usage characterized naive CXCR3-negative and CXCR3-positive cells; memory cells differed. For CXCR3-positive naive cells, TRB CDR3s were more hydrophobic than those of CXCR3-negative naive cells.

With regard to this clonotype: Its antigen is currently unknown.

Among CD8+ T cells, naive ones were CD45RO-CCR7+CD27+CD95-. The CDR3 runs 15 residues. Germline CDR1 and CDR2: LGHNA and YSLEER. Libraries were UMI-labeled 5' RACE TRB cDNA. TCRdb re-analyzed the 5' RACE reads; it lists each CDR3 protein once, without DNA. The clone table shows 55,000 to 70,000 distinct CDR3 sequences, with the ten largest holding under 0.8%. The rearrangement uses TRBV4-3 and TRBJ2-1; TCRdb lists TRBD1, though no DNA is available to test this call. This clonotype originated in a human donor in good health. Some clones in this sample may be carry-over from other donors' samples. The sequenced sample consisted of naive CXCR3+ CD8+ T cells from blood. Subset given: CD45RO-CCR7+CD27+CD95- naive CD8+ T cells expressing CXCR3 (TNR3+). The CDR3 sequence is CASSHDSTAYNEQFF.